A single TCR beta chain is shown here with its context. TCRdb itself ran the 5' RACE reads through MiXCR, one entry per CDR3 protein. This sample carries roughly 510,000 distinct CDR3 sequences, roughly 17% of them seen once, and the ten largest clones take roughly 7.7%. This specimen comes from a study of T-cell memory formation after mild COVID-19. Trimming shortened V by 1 base and J by 1 base, and 14 bases separated the two germline ends. The CDR3 has 16 amino acids. Germline assignment: CDR1 SGHRS and CDR2 YFSETQ. This sequence was found in an adult woman who had mild COVID-19 (a few samples of this study predate the infection). Cell type and time point are not known. The sequencing input was PBMCs or a T cell subset sorted from them (not recorded which). The chain uses TRBV5-1 and TRBJ1-1; D possibly corresponds to TRBD1 (6 bases). CDR3 in amino acids: CASSLIGRGANTEAFF. CDR3 sequence (DNA): TGCGCCAGCAGCTTGATAGGTCGGGGGGCGAACACTGAAGCTTTCTTT.